These 25 T cell receptor beta chains were all obtained from the same sample, sequenced in a study of monozygotic twins with inflammatory bowel disease. TCRdb re-analyzed the 5' RACE reads; it lists each CDR3 protein once, without DNA. The table lists about 330,000 distinct CDR3 sequences, with around 2% in the top ten. Sequencing was carried out using blood. The receptor source for this set is a human donor with ulcerative colitis or Crohn's disease, or a healthy co-twin of an affected twin (not recorded which).

The rearrangement joins TRBV6-1 to TRBJ1-4; the TCRdb call, TRBD1, lacks DNA for checking. The CDR3 loop spans 14 amino acids. Germline values: CDR1 MNHNS, CDR2 SASEGT. CDR3 amino acids: CASSRTATNEKLFF.

CDR3 loop: CASSLVSGGSTDTQYF. The chain couples TRBV7-2 to TRBJ2-3; TCRdb's D call, TRBD2, is unchecked because there is no DNA. CDR1 and CDR2 (germline): SGHTA, FQGNSA. CDR3 length: 16 residues.

The chain employs TRBV2 and TRBJ2-3. Looked up from germline, CDR1 is SNHLY and CDR2 is FYNNEI. This CDR3 has 14 residues. The CDR3 spells CASSEWLAAGTQYF.

The J gene is TRBJ2-2, the V gene TRBV20-1; TCRdb gives TRBD1 as the D gene, but with no DNA this cannot be confirmed. The germline CDR1 and CDR2 sequences are DFQATT and SNEGSKA (reference sequence). This CDR3 has 15 amino acids. The CDR3 protein is CSARDPPGTQGELFF.

The V and J genes are TRBV20-1 and TRBJ2-4; without DNA, the TCRdb call of TRBD2 cannot be checked. From germline, CDR1 is DFQATT and CDR2 SNEGSKA (reference sequence). The CDR3 has 14 amino acids. CDR3 region: CSARGGGSVNIQYF.

V is TRBV20-1 and J is TRBJ2-2; TCRdb indicates TRBD2, and absent DNA this call remains unverified. Germline V lookup: CDR1 DFQATT, CDR2 SNEGSKA (reference sequence). The CDR3 is made up of 16 amino acids. The CDR3 spells CSAGLAGAWNTGELFF.

This chain's CDR3 is CATSRPKGSGANVLTF. V and J are TRBV15 and TRBJ2-6. Per germline, CDR1 LNHNV and CDR2 YYDKDF (reference sequence). This CDR3 has 16 amino acids.

The chain couples TRBV20-1 to TRBJ2-1; TCRdb outputs TRBD2, but without DNA this stays unchecked. The CDR3 is 14 amino acids. From germline, CDR1 is DFQATT and CDR2 SNEGSKA (reference sequence). CDR3 region: CSAIGTSGSHEQFF.

The rearrangement uses TRBV6-6 and TRBJ2-1; the D call from TCRdb, TRBD2, cannot be confirmed without DNA. The CDR3 contains 14 residues. The germline gives CDR1 MNHNY, CDR2 SVGAGI (reference sequence). CDR3: CASSYSREGGEQFF.

The chain has TRBV27 and TRBJ2-5; no DNA is available, so the TRBD2 call from TCRdb remains unchecked. The CDR3 has 16 residues. The germline gives CDR1 MNHEY, CDR2 SMNVEV (reference sequence). This CDR3 is CASSFLTSGGQETQYF.

The chain uses TRBV7-9 and TRBJ1-5. CDR1 and CDR2 from the germline V gene are SEHNR and FQNEAQ (reference sequence). CDR3 length equals 17 residues. CDR3 region: CASSKSTTDYSNQPQHF. Combining the CDR3 with reference TRBV7-9 and TRBJ1-5 gives the whole variable domain DTGVSQNPRHKITKRGQNVTFRCDPISEHNRLYWYRQTLGQGPEFLTYFQNEAQLEKSRLLSDRFSAERPKGSFSTLEIQRTEQGDSAMYLCASSKSTTDYSNQPQHFGDGTRLSIL.

The chain uses TRBV5-5 and TRBJ1-5. This CDR3 comprises 13 residues. Germline V gives CDR1 SGHKS, CDR2 YYEKEE (reference sequence). Here the CDR3 reads CASSPQHGQSQHF.

This chain uses TRBV12-3 or TRBV12-4 with TRBJ2-3; no DNA is available, so the TRBD1 call from TCRdb remains unchecked. The CDR3 extends over 15 amino acids. The CDR3 is CASSSHRGQADTQYF.

CDR3 residues: CATNMGQGDSGANVLTF. The V call is TRBV15, the J call TRBJ2-6; TCRdb proposes TRBD1, but this gene call is untestable without DNA. The germline V gene has CDR1 LNHNV and CDR2 YYDKDF (reference sequence). The CDR3 is made up of 17 amino acids. Supplemented by reference TRBV15 and TRBJ2-6, the full variable domain reads DAMVIQNPRYQVTQFGKPVTLSCSQTLNHNVMYWYQQKSSQAPKLLFHYYDKDFNNEADTPDNFQSRRPNTSFCFLDIRSPGLGDTAMYLCATNMGQGDSGANVLTFGAGSRLTVL.

The chain employs TRBV2 and TRBJ1-2; there is no DNA to check the TCRdb D call of TRBD1. CDR1 and CDR2 from the germline V gene are SNHLY and FYNNEI. The CDR3 has 14 residues. CDR3: CASTQSGTGDGYTF.

The genes are TRBV20-1 and TRBJ2-3. The germline gives CDR1 DFQATT, CDR2 SNEGSKA (reference sequence). The CDR3 is 15 amino acids. The CDR3 sequence: CSARDHETSTDTQYF.

This chain links TRBV28 with TRBJ2-1; TCRdb proposes TRBD1, but this gene call is untestable without DNA. Germline CDR1 reads MDHEN; CDR2 reads SYDVKM. CDR3 length equals 15 residues. CDR3 protein: CASSFGGQGQSVQFF.

The V gene is TRBV3-1, the J gene TRBJ2-7. The CDR3 runs to 13 residues. Germline-derived CDR1 and CDR2 are LGHDT and YNNKEL (reference sequence). CDR3 protein: CASKPTSSYEQYF.

V usage is TRBV6-2 or TRBV6-3 and J usage is TRBJ2-7; the TCRdb D gene call, TRBD2, has no DNA to confirm it. The CDR3 runs to 17 residues. Germline V lookup: CDR1 MNHEY, CDR2 SVGEGT. The CDR3 here is CASSSVSGREGGYEQYF.

The chain has TRBV5-6 and TRBJ1-2. This CDR3 contains 13 residues. Germline V CDR1 and CDR2: SGHDT, YYEEEE. The CDR3 sequence: CASSLEASYGYTF.

The chain combines TRBV3-1 with TRBJ1-5. CDR1 and CDR2 (germline): LGHDT, YNNKEL (reference sequence). CDR3 length equals 12 residues. The CDR3 spells CASSHGNQPQHF.

The CDR3 sequence: CAWSIPLAGAYNEQFF. The rearrangement links TRBV30 to TRBJ2-1; TCRdb's D call, TRBD2, is unchecked because there is no DNA. From germline, CDR1 is GTSNPN and CDR2 SVGIG (reference sequence). The CDR3 contains 16 residues.

The V call is TRBV2, the J call TRBJ1-1; TCRdb names TRBD1, which stays unverified in the absence of DNA. The CDR3 length is 16 residues. The germline CDR1 and CDR2 sequences are SNHLY and FYNNEI. The CDR3 spells CASSEVGARQGSRAFF.

The V gene is TRBV5-1, the J gene TRBJ2-1; TCRdb proposes TRBD2, but this gene call is untestable without DNA. CDR3 size: 14 residues. Per the germline V gene, CDR1 is SGHRS and CDR2 is YFSETQ. CDR3: CASSSDRGREEQFF.

This sequence joins TRBV5-6 and TRBJ1-2; TCRdb's assignment of TRBD1 cannot be checked, as there is no DNA. Germline V gene data show CDR1 as SGHDT and CDR2 as YYEEEE. This CDR3 is built from 15 residues. CDR3 residues: CASSLWDRASHGYTF.